This T cell receptor beta chain appears in the sequencing data of a study of blood T cell repertoires in COVID-19. The table came from immunoSEQ multiplex PCR; TCRdb's copy has only in-frame clones and leaves some out. The table records 250,000 to 300,000 clones, around 84% of them present only once. Participants' own reports of clinical history determined their cohort assignment. This CDR3 comprises 14 residues. The V gene's germline CDR1 is LGHDT and CDR2 YNNKEL (reference sequence). With 1 base removed from V and 5 bases from J, the gap between germline ends came to 11 bases. Sequencing input: PBMCs or T cells enriched from blood (not recorded which). This receptor was obtained from a man aged 35 to 55 who had been exposed to COVID-19. The rearrangement links TRBV3-1 (or the pseudogene TRBV3-2) to TRBJ1-1, with D hard to call. CDR3 nucleotide sequence: TGTGCCAGCAGCCAAGTAGGATCGGGGACTGAAGCTTTCTTT. Translation gives CASSQVGSGTEAFF.